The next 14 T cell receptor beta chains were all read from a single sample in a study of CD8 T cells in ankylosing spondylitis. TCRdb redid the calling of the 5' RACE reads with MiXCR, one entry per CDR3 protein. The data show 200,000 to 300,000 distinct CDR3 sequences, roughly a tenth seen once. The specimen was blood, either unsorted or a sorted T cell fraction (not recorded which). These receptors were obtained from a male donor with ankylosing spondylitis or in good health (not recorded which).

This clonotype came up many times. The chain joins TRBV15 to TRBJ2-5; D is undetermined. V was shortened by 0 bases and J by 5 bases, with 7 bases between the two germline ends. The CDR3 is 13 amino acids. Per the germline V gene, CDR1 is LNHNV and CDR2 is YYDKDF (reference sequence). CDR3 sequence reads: CATSRDVVETQYF. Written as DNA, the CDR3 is TGTGCCACCAGCAGAGATGTCGTGGAGACCCAGTACTTC. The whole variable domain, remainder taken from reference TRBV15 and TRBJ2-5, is DAMVIQNPRYQVTQFGKPVTLSCSQTLNHNVMYWYQQKSSQAPKLLFHYYDKDFNNEADTPDNFQSRRPNTSFCFLDIRSPGLGDTAMYLCATSRDVVETQYFGPGTRLLVL.

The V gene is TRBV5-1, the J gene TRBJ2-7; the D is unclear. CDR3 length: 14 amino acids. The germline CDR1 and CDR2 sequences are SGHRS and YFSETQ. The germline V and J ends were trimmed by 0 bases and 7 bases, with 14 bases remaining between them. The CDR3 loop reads CASSLDPPLREQYF. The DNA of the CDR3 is TGCGCCAGCAGCTTGGATCCTCCCCTTCGAGAGCAGTACTTC.

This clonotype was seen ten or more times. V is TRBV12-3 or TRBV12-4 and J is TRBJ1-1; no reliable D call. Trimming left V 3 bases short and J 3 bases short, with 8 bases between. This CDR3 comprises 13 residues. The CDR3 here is CASSFLEDTEAFF. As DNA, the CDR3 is TGTGCCAGCAGTTTCCTTGAGGACACTGAAGCTTTCTTT.

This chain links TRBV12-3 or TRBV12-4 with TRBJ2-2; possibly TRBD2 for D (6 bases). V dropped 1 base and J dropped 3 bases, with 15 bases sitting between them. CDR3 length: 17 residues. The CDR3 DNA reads TGTGCCAGCAGTTTAGAGTTTCGCAGGGAGGACACCGGGGAGCTGTTTTTT. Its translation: CASSLEFRREDTGELFF.

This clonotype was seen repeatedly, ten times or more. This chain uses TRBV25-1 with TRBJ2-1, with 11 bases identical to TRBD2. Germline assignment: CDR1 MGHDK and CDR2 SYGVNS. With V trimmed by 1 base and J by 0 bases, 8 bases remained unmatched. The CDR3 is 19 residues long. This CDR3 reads CASSESGIAGGDSYNEQFF. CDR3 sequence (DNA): TGTGCCAGCAGTGAATCCGGTATAGCGGGGGGGGACTCCTACAATGAGCAGTTCTTC. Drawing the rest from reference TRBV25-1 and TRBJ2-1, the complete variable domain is EADIYQTPRYLVIGTGKKITLECSQTMGHDKMYWYQQDPGMELHLIHYSYGVNSTEKGDLSSESTVSRIRTEHFPLTLESARPSHTSQYLCASSESGIAGGDSYNEQFFGPGTRLTVL.

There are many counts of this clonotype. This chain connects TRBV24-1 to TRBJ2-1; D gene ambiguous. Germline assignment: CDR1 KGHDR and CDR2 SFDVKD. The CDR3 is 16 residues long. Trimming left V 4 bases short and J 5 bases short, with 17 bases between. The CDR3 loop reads CATSDATRPGNNEQFF. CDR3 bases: TGTGCCACCAGTGACGCGACGCGCCCAGGAAACAATGAGCAGTTCTTC.

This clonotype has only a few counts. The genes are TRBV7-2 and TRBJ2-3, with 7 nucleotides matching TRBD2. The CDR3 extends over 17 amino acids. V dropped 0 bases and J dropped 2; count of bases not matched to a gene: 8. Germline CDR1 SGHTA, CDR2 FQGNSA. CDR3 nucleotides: TGTGCCAGCAGCTTAGCGCAAGCGGGACCCCTCACAGATACGCAGTATTTT. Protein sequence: CASSLAQAGPLTDTQYF.

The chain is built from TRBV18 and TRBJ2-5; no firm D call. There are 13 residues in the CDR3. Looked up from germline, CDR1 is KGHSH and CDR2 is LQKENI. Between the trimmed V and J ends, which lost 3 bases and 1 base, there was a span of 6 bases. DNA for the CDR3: TGTGCCAGCTCACCTTTTGTCCAAGAGACCCAGTACTTC. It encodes CASSPFVQETQYF.

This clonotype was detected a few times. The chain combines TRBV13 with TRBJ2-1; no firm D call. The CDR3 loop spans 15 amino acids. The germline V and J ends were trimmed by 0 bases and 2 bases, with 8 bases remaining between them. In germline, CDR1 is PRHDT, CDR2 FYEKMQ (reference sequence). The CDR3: CASSLGPRTYNEQFF. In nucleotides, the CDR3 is TGTGCCAGCAGCTTAGGCCCTAGAACCTACAATGAGCAGTTCTTC. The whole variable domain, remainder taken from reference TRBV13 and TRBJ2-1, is AAGVIQSPRHLIKEKRETATLKCYPIPRHDTVYWYQQGPGQDPQFLISFYEKMQSDKGSIPDRFSAQQFSDYHSELNMSSLELGDSALYFCASSLGPRTYNEQFFGPGTRLTVL.

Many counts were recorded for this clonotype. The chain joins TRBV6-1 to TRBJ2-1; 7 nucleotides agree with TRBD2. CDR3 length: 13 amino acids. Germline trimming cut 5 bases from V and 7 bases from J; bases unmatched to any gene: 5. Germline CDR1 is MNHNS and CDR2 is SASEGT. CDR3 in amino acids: CASSTLGGNEQFF. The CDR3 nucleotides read TGTGCCAGCAGTACCCTGGGGGGGAATGAGCAGTTCTTC.

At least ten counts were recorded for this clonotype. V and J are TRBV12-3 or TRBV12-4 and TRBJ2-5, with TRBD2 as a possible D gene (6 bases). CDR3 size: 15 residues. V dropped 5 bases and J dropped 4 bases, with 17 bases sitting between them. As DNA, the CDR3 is TGTGCCAGCAGTCCGGGGGACGGGGGAGGAGAGACCCAGTACTTC. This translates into CASSPGDGGGETQYF.

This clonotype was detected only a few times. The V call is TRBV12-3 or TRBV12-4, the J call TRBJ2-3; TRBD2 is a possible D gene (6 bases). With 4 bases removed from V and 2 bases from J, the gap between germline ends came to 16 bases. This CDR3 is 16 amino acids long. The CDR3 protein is CASSSWGDFHTDTQYF. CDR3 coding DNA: TGTGCCAGCAGTTCGTGGGGGGACTTCCACACAGATACGCAGTATTTT.

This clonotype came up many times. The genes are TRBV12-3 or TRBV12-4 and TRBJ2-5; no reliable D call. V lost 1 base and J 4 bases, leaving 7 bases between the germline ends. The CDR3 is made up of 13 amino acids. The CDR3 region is CASSLGWIETQYF. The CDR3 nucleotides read TGTGCCAGCAGTTTAGGGTGGATAGAGACCCAGTACTTC.

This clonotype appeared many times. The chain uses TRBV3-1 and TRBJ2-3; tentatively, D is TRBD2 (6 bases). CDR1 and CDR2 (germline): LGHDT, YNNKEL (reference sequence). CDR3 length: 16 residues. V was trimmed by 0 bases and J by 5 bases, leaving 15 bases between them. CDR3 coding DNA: TGTGCCAGCAGCCAAGAGGGGGTAGGGCGGGGAGATACGCAGTATTTT. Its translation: CASSQEGVGRGDTQYF.